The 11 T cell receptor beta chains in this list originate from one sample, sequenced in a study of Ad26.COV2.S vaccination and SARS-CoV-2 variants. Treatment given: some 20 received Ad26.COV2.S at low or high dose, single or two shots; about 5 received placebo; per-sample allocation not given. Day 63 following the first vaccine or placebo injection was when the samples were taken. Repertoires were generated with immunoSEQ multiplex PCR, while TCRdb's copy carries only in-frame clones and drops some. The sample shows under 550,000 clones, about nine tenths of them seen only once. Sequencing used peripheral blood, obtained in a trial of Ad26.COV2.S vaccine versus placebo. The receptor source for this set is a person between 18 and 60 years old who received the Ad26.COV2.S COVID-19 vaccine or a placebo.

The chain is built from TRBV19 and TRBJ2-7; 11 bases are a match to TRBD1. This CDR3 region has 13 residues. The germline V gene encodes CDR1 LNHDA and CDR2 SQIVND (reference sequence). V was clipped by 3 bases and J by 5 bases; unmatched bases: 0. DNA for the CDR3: TGTGCCAGTAGTATGGGACAGGGGGACGAGCAGTACTTC. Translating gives CASSMGQGDEQYF.

DNA for the CDR3: TGTGCCTGGAGAATGAGGGGTGAGACCCAGTACTTC. Its translation: CAWRMRGETQYF. This chain connects TRBV30 to TRBJ2-5, with D tentatively TRBD1 or TRBD2 (5 bases each). The germline V gene has CDR1 GTSNPN and CDR2 SVGIG (reference sequence). Between the trimmed V and J ends, which lost 3 bases and 5 bases, there was a span of 10 bases. This CDR3 has 12 residues.

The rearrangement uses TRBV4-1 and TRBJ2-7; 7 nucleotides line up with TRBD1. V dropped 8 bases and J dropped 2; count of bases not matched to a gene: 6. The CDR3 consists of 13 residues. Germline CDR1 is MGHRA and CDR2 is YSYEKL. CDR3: CASGRDSAYEQYF. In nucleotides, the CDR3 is TGCGCCAGCGGCCGGGACAGTGCCTACGAGCAGTACTTC.

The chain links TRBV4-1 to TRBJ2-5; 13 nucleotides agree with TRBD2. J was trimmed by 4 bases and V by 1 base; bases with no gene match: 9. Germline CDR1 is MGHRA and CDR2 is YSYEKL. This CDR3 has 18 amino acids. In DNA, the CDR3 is TGCGCCAGCAGCCAAGGACTAGCGGGAGGACAAGGGCGAGAGACCCAGTACTTC. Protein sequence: CASSQGLAGGQGRETQYF.

CDR3 DNA sequence: TGTGCCAGCAGCCCGAGGACTAGCGGGAGCAGGTTCACAGATACGCAGTATTTT. It codes for CASSPRTSGSRFTDTQYF. The rearrangement links TRBV7-3 to TRBJ2-3, with 13 bases aligning to TRBD2. The CDR3 runs to 18 residues. Germline V gives CDR1 SGHTA, CDR2 FQGTGA. V lost 5 bases, J lost 2 bases, and 10 bases stayed unmatched.

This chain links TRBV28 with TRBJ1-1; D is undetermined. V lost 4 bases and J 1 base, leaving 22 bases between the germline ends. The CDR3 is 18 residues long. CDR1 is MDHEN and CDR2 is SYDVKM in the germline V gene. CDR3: CASSYAVWGGSGNTEAFF. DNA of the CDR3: TGTGCCAGCAGTTATGCGGTCTGGGGAGGGTCAGGGAACACTGAAGCTTTCTTT. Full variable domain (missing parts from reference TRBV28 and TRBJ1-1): DVKVTQSSRYLVKRTGEKVFLECVQDMDHENMFWYRQDPGLGLRLIYFSYDVKMKEKGDIPEGYSVSREKKERFSLILESASTNQTSMYLCASSYAVWGGSGNTEAFFGQGTRLTVV.

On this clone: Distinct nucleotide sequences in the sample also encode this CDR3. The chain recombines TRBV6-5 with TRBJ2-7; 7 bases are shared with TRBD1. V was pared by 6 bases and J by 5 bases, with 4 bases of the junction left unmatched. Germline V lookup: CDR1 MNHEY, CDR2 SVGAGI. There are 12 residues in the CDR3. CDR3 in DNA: TGTGCCAGCAGACGACAGGGTAACGAGCAGTACTTC. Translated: CASRRQGNEQYF.

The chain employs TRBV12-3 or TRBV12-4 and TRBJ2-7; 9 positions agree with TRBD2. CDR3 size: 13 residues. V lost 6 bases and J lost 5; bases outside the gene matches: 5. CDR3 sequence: CASSPAGGHEQYF. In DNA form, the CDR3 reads TGTGCCAGCAGCCCGGCGGGAGGGCACGAGCAGTACTTC.

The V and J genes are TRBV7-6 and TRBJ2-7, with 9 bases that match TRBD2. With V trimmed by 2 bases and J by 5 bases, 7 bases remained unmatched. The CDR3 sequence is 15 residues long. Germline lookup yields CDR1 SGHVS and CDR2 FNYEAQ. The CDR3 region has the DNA TGTGCCAGCAGCTTATTGGCGGGAGGGCCCGACGAGCAGTACTTC. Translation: CASSLLAGGPDEQYF.

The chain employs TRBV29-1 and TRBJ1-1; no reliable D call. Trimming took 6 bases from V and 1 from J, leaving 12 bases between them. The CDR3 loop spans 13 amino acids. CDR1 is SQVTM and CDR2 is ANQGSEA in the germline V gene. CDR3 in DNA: TGCAGCGTCCGCTTCAGGACGAACACTGAAGCTTTCTTT. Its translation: CSVRFRTNTEAFF.

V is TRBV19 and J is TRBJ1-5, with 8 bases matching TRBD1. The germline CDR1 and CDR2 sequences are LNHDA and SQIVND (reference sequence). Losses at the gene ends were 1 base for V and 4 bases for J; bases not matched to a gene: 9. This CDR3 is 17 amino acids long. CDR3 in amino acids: CASSIGVPQGANQPQHF. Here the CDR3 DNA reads TGTGCCAGTAGTATAGGTGTACCCCAGGGGGCTAATCAGCCCCAGCATTTT.